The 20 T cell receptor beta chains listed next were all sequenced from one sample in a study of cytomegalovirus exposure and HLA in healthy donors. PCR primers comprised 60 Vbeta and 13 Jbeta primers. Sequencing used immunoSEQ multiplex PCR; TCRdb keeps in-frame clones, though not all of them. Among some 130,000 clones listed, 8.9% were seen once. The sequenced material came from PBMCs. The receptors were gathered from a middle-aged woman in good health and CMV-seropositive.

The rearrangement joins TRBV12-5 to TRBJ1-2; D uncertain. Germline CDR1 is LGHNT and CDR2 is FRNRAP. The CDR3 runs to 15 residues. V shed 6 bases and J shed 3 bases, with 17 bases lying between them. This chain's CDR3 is CASGPDRDTYYGYTF. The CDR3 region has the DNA TGTGCTAGTGGCCCCGACCGGGATACATACTATGGCTACACCTTC.

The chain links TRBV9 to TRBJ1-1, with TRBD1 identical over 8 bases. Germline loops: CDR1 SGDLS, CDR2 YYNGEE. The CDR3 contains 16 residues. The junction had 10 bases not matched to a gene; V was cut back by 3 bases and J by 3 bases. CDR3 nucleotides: TGTGCCAGCAGCGCCTCGGGACAGGTGCTCCACACTGAAGCTTTCTTT. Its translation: CASSASGQVLHTEAFF. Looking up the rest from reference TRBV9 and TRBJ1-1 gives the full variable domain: DSGVTQTPKHLITATGQRVTLRCSPRSGDLSVYWYQQSLDQGLQFLIQYYNGEERAKGNILERFSAQQFPDLHSELNLSSLELGDSALYFCASSASGQVLHTEAFFGQGTRLTVV.

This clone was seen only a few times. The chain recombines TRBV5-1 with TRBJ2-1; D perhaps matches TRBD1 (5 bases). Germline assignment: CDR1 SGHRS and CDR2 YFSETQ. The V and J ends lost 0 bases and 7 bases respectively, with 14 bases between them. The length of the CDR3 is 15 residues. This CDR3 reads CASSLGTGALNEQFF. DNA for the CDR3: TGCGCCAGCAGCTTGGGTACAGGCGCCTTGAATGAGCAGTTCTTC.

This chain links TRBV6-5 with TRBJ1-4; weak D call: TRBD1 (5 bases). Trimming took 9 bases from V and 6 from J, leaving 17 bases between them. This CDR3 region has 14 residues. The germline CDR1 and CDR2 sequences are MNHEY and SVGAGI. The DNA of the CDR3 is TGTGCCAGTCGGGGGTGGGGGGTGGATGAAAAACTGTTTTTT. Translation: CASRGWGVDEKLFF.

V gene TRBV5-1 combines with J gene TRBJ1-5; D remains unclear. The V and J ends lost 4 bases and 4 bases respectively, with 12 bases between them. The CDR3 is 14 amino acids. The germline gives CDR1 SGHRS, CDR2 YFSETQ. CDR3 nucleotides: TGCGCCAGCAGCCTGGGCGGCCATAATCAGCCCCAGCATTTT. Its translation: CASSLGGHNQPQHF.

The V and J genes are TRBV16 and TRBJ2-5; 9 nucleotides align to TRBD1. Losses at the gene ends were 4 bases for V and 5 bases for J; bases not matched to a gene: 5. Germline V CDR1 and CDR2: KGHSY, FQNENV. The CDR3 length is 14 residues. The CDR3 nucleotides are TGTGCCAGCAGCCGGACAGGGGCCCTGGAGACCCAGTACTTC. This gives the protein CASSRTGALETQYF.

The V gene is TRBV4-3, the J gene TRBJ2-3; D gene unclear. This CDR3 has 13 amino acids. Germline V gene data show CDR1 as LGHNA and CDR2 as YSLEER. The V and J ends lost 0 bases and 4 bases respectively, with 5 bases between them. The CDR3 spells CASSQDYPDTQYF. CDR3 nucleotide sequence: TGCGCCAGCAGCCAAGATTATCCAGATACGCAGTATTTT.

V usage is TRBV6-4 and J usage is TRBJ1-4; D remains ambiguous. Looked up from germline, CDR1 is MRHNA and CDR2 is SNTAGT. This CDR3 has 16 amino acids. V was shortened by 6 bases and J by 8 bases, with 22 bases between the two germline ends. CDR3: CASRPLAGIKEEKLFF. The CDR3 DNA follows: TGTGCCAGCAGGCCCCTGGCGGGGATAAAGGAGGAAAAACTGTTTTTT.

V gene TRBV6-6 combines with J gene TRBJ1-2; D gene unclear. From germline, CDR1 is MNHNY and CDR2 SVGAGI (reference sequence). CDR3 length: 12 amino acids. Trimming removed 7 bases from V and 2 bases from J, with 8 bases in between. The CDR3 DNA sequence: TGTGCCAGCACCACAGAAAACTATGGCTACACCTTC. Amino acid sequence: CASTTENYGYTF.

The CDR3 coding sequence is TGCAGTGCAGGACTAGGTGCTGAGCAGTTCTTC. Amino acids: CSAGLGAEQFF. This chain joins TRBV20-1 and TRBJ2-1; 7 bases map to TRBD2. J gave up 9 bases and V 6 bases, and 5 bases lay outside the gene matches. This CDR3 contains 11 residues. CDR1 and CDR2 from the germline V gene are DFQATT and SNEGSKA (reference sequence).

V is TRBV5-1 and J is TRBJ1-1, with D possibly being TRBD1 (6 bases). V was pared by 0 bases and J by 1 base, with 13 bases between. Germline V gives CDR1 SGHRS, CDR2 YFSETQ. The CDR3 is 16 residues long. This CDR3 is CASSLVAGAGNTEAFF. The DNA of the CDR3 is TGCGCCAGCAGCTTGGTGGCGGGGGCGGGGAACACTGAAGCTTTCTTT.

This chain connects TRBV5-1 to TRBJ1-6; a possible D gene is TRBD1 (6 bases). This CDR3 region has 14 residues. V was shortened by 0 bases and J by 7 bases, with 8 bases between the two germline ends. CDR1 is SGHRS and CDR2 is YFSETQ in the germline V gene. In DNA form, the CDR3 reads TGCGCCAGCAGCTTGGACAGGGTGAATTCACCCCTCCACTTT. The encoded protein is CASSLDRVNSPLHF.

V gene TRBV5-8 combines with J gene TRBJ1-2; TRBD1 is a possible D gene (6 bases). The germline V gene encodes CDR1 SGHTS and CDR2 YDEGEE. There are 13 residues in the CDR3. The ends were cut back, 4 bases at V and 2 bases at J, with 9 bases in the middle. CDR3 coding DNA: TGTGCCAGCAGCCCCACAGGGAACTATGGCTACACCTTC. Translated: CASSPTGNYGYTF.

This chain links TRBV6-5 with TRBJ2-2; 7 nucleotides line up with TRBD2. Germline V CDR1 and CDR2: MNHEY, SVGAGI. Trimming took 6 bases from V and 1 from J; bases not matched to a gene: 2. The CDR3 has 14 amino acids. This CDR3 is CASRPGGNTGELFF. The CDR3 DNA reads TGTGCCAGCAGACCGGGGGGGAACACCGGGGAGCTGTTTTTT.

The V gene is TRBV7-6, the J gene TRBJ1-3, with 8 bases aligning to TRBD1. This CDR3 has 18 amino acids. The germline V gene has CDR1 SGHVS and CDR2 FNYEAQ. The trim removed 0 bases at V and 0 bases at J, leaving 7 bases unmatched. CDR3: CASSLAPGTGYSGNTIYF. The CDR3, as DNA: TGTGCCAGCAGCTTAGCACCTGGGACAGGCTACTCTGGAAACACCATATATTTT. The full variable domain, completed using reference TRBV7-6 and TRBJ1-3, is GAGVSQSPRYKVTKRGQDVALRCDPISGHVSLYWYRQALGQGPEFLTYFNYEAQQDKSGLPNDRFSAERPEGSISTLTIQRTEQRDSAMYRCASSLAPGTGYSGNTIYFGEGSWLTVV.

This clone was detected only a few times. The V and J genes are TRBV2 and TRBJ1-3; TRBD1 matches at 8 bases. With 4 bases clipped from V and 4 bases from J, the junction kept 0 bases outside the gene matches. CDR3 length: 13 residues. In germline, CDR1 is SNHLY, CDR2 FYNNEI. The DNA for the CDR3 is TGTGCCAGCAGTGGGGACAGGGGAAACACCATATATTTT. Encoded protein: CASSGDRGNTIYF.

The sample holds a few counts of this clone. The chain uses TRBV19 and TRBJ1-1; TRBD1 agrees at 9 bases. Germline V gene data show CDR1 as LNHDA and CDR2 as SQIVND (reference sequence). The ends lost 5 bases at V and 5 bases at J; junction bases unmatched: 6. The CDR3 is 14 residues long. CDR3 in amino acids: CASSSRTGDTEAFF. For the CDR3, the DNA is TGTGCCAGTAGTTCGAGGACAGGGGATACTGAAGCTTTCTTT.

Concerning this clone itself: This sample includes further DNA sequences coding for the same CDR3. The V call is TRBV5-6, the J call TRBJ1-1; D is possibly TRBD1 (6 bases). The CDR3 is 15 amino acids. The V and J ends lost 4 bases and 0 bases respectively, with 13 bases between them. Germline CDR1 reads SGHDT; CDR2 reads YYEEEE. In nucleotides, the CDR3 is TGTGCCAGCAGCCCCGGGCAGGGGATGAACACTGAAGCTTTCTTT. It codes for CASSPGQGMNTEAFF.

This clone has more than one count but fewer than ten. This CDR3 is CASSPLAKPNTEAFF. In nucleotides, the CDR3 is TGTGCCAGCAGCCCGTTAGCAAAGCCGAACACTGAAGCTTTCTTT. The chain is built from TRBV11-3 and TRBJ1-1; D is uncertain. Trimming left V 5 bases short and J 1 base short, with 14 bases between. Germline assignment: CDR1 SGHNT and CDR2 YENEEA. This CDR3 comprises 15 residues.

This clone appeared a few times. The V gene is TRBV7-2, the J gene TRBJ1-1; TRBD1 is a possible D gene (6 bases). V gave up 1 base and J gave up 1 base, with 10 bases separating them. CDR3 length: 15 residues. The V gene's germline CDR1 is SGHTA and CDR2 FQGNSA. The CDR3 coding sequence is TGTGCCAGCAGCTTAGTGGGGGCAGAGAACACTGAAGCTTTCTTT. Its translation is CASSLVGAENTEAFF.